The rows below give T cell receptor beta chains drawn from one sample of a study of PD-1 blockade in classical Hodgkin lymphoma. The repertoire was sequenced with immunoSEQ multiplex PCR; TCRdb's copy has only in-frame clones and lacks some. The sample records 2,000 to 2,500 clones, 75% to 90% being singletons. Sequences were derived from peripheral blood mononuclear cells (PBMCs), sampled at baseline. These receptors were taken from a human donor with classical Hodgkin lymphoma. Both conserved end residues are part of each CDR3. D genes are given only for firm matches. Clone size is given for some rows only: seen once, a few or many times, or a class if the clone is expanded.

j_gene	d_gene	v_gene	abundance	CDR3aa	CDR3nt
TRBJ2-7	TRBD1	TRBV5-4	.	CASSFSGTGAYEQYF	TGCGCCAGCAGCTTCTCCGGGACAGGGGCCTACGAGCAGTACTTC
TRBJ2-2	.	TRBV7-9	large	CASSRPTGELFF	TGTGCCAGCAGCCGTCCCACCGGGGAGCTGTTTTTT
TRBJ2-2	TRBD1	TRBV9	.	CASRKDRGFNTGELFF	TGTGCCAGCAGGAAGGACAGGGGTTTTAACACCGGGGAGCTGTTTTTT
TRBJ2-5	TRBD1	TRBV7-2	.	CASSPRDRKETQYF	TGTGCCAGCAGCCCACGGGACAGGAAAGAGACCCAGTACTTC
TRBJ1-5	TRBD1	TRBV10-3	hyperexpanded	CATNTGDSNQPQHF	TGTGCCACCAATACAGGGGACAGCAATCAGCCCCAGCATTTT
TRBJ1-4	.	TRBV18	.	CASSLLGEKLFF	TGTGCCAGCTCACTCCTTGGTGAAAAACTGTTTTTT
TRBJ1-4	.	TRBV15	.	CATSRDRGSAEKLFF	TGTGCCACCAGCAGAGATCGGGGAAGCGCTGAAAAACTGTTTTTT
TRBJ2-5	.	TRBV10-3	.	CAIMGKEETQYF	TGTGCCATCATGGGCAAGGAAGAGACCCAGTACTTC
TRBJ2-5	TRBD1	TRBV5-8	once	CASSLARQGRAETQYF	TGTGCCAGCAGCTTGGCGAGACAGGGAAGGGCAGAGACCCAGTACTTC
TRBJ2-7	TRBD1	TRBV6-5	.	CASQRTGNNEQYF	TGTGCCAGCCAAAGGACAGGGAACAACGAGCAGTACTTC
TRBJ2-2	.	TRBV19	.	CASSGTYGTGELFF	TGTGCCAGTAGTGGGACCTATGGGACCGGGGAGCTGTTTTTT
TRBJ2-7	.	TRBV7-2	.	CASSLEPGDYEQYF	TGTGCCAGCAGCTTAGAGCCGGGGGACTACGAGCAGTACTTC
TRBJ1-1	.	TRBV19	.	CASSIAGVEGRTEAFF	TGTGCCAGTAGTATAGCGGGAGTGGAGGGTCGCACTGAAGCTTTCTTT
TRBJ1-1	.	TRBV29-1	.	CSVEVSGVTEAFF	TGCAGCGTTGAAGTTTCGGGAGTCACTGAAGCTTTCTTT
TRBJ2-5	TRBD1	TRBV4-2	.	CASSQAGQGPLEQYF	TGTGCCAGCAGCCAAGCGGGACAGGGACCGCTTGAGCAGTACTTC
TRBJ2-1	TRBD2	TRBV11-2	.	CASSPSLAAWEQFF	TGTGCCAGCAGCCCCTCCCTAGCGGCTTGGGAGCAGTTCTTC
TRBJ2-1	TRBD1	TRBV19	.	CASSLTGGNEQFF	TGTGCCAGTAGTCTGACAGGGGGCAATGAGCAGTTCTTC
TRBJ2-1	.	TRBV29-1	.	CSVEDHRTASYNEQFF	TGCAGCGTTGAAGATCACCGGACAGCCTCCTACAATGAGCAGTTCTTC
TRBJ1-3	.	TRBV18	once	CASSPRKAAGNTIYF	TGTGCCAGCTCACCAAGGAAAGCAGCTGGAAACACCATATATTTT
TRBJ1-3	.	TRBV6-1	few	CASKAADTIYF	TGTGCCAGCAAGGCCGCGGACACCATATATTTT
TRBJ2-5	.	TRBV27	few	CASSFLGPQETQYF	TGTGCCAGCAGTTTCCTGGGACCTCAAGAGACCCAGTACTTC
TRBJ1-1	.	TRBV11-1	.	CASSPQRNTEAFF	TGTGCCAGCAGCCCGCAGAGGAACACTGAAGCTTTCTTT
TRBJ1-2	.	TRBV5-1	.	CASSLNEGGGYTF	TGCGCCAGCAGCTTGAATGAGGGGGGTGGCTACACCTTC
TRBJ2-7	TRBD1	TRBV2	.	CASIRDRGREYF	TGTGCCAGCATCCGGGACAGGGGGCGGGAGTACTTC
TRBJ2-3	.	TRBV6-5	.	CASSYSRLFTDTQYF	TGTGCCAGCAGTTACTCGAGGCTTTTCACAGATACGCAGTATTTT
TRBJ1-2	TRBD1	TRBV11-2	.	CASSSTGTYGYTF	TGTGCCAGCAGCTCGACAGGGACCTATGGCTACACCTTC